A single sample gave rise to the 16 T cell receptor beta chains below, sequenced in a study of blood T cell repertoires in COVID-19. Profiled with immunoSEQ multiplex PCR; TCRdb holds only in-frame clones, not every one. This sample carries about 430,000 clones, roughly 90% of them seen once, and the ten largest clones take approximately 1.5%. Sample: PBMCs or T cells enriched from blood (not recorded which). These receptors were obtained from a woman in her late teens or twenties who had been exposed to COVID-19.

This rearrangement joins TRBV28 to TRBJ2-7; D is undetermined. Per the germline V gene, CDR1 is MDHEN and CDR2 is SYDVKM. This CDR3 has 11 amino acids. The V gene lost 3 bases and the J gene lost 5 bases, with 5 bases spanning the gap. CDR3 loop: CASSLANEQYF. In DNA form, the CDR3 reads TGTGCCAGCAGTTTGGCCAACGAGCAGTACTTC.

The chain links TRBV6-6 to TRBJ2-1, with D unclear. Germline V gene sequence: CDR1 MNHNY, CDR2 SVGAGI (reference sequence). Trimming left V 4 bases short and J 10 bases short, with 8 bases between. The CDR3 is 11 amino acids. CDR3 loop: CASSFHQEQFF. CDR3 bases: TGTGCCAGCAGTTTCCATCAAGAGCAGTTCTTC.

V and J are TRBV6-1 and TRBJ2-7; TRBD1 is a possible D gene (6 bases). Germline loops: CDR1 MNHNS, CDR2 SASEGT. The CDR3 is 15 residues long. V shed 1 base and J shed 2 bases, with 12 bases lying between them. Written as DNA, the CDR3 is TGTGCCAGCAGTGAAGGACCGGACAGCCCCTACGAGCAGTACTTC. This encodes CASSEGPDSPYEQYF.

This chain joins TRBV10-2 and TRBJ2-1; 9 bases map to TRBD2. Unmatched junction bases numbered 12, after V lost 0 bases and J lost 9 bases. The CDR3 has 17 residues. Germline-derived CDR1 and CDR2 are WSHSY and SAAADI. CDR3 residues: CASSESGGGRGGIEQFF. The CDR3 region has the DNA TGCGCCAGCAGTGAGTCGGGGGGCGGGAGGGGCGGTATTGAGCAGTTCTTC.

This clone has only a few counts. This chain links TRBV3-1 (or the pseudogene TRBV3-2) with TRBJ1-6; D gene unclear. Trimming took 2 bases from V and 7 from J, leaving 9 bases between them. The CDR3 sequence is 14 residues long. Germline V CDR1 and CDR2: LGHDT, YNNKEL (reference sequence). As DNA, the CDR3 is TGTGCCAGCAGCCAATTAGTTGTGAATTCACCCCTCCACTTT. Protein sequence: CASSQLVVNSPLHF.

This chain joins TRBV20-1 and TRBJ1-1, with unresolved D. Trimming took off 3 bases at V and 1 base at J, with 9 bases between the two ends. Per the germline V gene, CDR1 is DFQATT and CDR2 is SNEGSKA (reference sequence). The length of the CDR3 is 13 residues. This chain's CDR3 is CSASLRGNTEAFF. The CDR3 DNA is TGCAGTGCTAGTTTGCGGGGGAACACTGAAGCTTTCTTT.

The chain uses TRBV6-2 or TRBV6-3 and TRBJ2-7, with D unresolved. Germline values: CDR1 MNHEY, CDR2 SVGEGT. The CDR3 extends over 15 amino acids. Between the trimmed V and J ends, which lost 2 bases and 5 bases, there was a span of 16 bases. Here the CDR3 DNA reads TGTGCCAGCAGTTACGCCGGGTCGCTATACCACGAGCAGTACTTC. Its protein product is CASSYAGSLYHEQYF.

This rearrangement joins TRBV7-9 to TRBJ2-3; TRBD1 matches 9 bases. The ends lost 5 bases at V and 1 base at J; junction bases unmatched: 1. Germline V gives CDR1 SEHNR, CDR2 FQNEAQ (reference sequence). The CDR3 totals 14 residues. This chain's CDR3 is CASSGQGRTDTQYF. The CDR3 DNA reads TGTGCCAGCAGCGGACAGGGGCGCACAGATACGCAGTATTTT.

The chain is built from TRBV7-2 and TRBJ2-2, with D perhaps matching TRBD1 (6 bases). Per the germline V gene, CDR1 is SGHTA and CDR2 is FQGNSA. The V and J ends lost 1 base and 6 bases respectively, with 9 bases between them. The CDR3 runs to 14 residues. CDR3 sequence reads: CASSLGQGPGELFF. The CDR3 nucleotides read TGTGCCAGCAGCTTAGGGCAGGGGCCCGGGGAGCTGTTTTTT.

This clone was seen a few times. The CDR3 sequence: CASSLEGASYGYTF. CDR3 bases: TGTGCCAGCAGCTTGGAGGGGGCTTCGTATGGCTACACCTTC. The rearrangement links TRBV5-8 to TRBJ1-2; 7 nucleotides line up with TRBD1. The germline V gene has CDR1 SGHTS and CDR2 YDEGEE. Trimming at V came to 0 bases and at J to 5 bases, leaving 4 bases not matched to a gene. The CDR3 extends over 14 amino acids.

V usage is TRBV24-1 and J usage is TRBJ1-2; 7 bases align to TRBD1. There are 13 residues in the CDR3. Germline-derived CDR1 and CDR2 are KGHDR and SFDVKD. With 0 bases clipped from V and 8 bases from J, the junction kept 2 bases outside the gene matches. The CDR3 sequence: CATSDLDREGYTF. In DNA form, the CDR3 reads TGTGCCACCAGTGATTTGGACAGGGAAGGCTACACCTTC.

The V and J genes are TRBV28 and TRBJ1-2, with 8 bases matching TRBD1. Germline lookup yields CDR1 MDHEN and CDR2 SYDVKM. This CDR3 contains 16 residues. Unmatched junction bases numbered 10, after V lost 5 bases and J lost 2 bases. The DNA of the CDR3 is TGTGCCAGCAGTCCTCCCTCAGGGGGCGCCAACTATGGCTACACCTTC. Translating gives CASSPPSGGANYGYTF.

The chain employs TRBV3-1 (or the pseudogene TRBV3-2) and TRBJ2-1; TRBD2 agrees at 9 bases. CDR3 length: 17 amino acids. Trimming took 0 bases from V and 4 from J; bases not matched to a gene: 7. Germline CDR1 LGHDT, CDR2 YNNKEL (reference sequence). The DNA of the CDR3 is TGTGCCAGCAGCCAAGAATACGGGCTAGCGGGGTACAATGAGCAGTTCTTC. It translates to CASSQEYGLAGYNEQFF.

Here the CDR3 DNA reads TGCGCCAGCAGCTTGTTAGGGGGAATGAACACTGAAGCTTTCTTT. Its translation: CASSLLGGMNTEAFF. This chain uses TRBV5-1 with TRBJ1-1; tentatively, D is TRBD1 (6 bases). The V end was cut by 1 base, the J end by 0 bases, with 10 bases between. There are 15 residues in the CDR3. From germline, CDR1 is SGHRS and CDR2 YFSETQ.

The genes are TRBV11-2 and TRBJ2-1, with D possibly matching TRBD2 (5 bases). Germline CDR1 reads SGHAT; CDR2 reads FQNNGV. This CDR3 has 13 amino acids. Trimming left V 4 bases short and J 3 bases short, with 7 bases between. The CDR3 here is CASSYRDYNEQFF. DNA for the CDR3: TGTGCCAGCAGCTACCGGGACTACAATGAGCAGTTCTTC.

Only one count was recorded for this clone. V is TRBV4-1 and J is TRBJ1-5; D is possibly TRBD1 (6 bases). There are 17 residues in the CDR3. Germline assignment: CDR1 MGHRA and CDR2 YSYEKL. The V and J ends lost 0 bases and 1 base respectively, with 13 bases between them. The CDR3, as DNA: TGCGCCAGCAGCCAAGAAGGGGGTAGCTCGAGCAATCAGCCCCAGCATTTT. Its protein is CASSQEGGSSSNQPQHF.